These 10 T cell receptor beta chains were all obtained from the same sample, sequenced in a study of cytomegalovirus exposure and HLA in healthy donors. The PCR ran on 60 Vbeta and 13 Jbeta primers. Assay: immunoSEQ multiplex PCR; the TCRdb copy retains only in-frame clones and omits some. The sample lists some 130,000 clones, more than 70% occurring once. Input material: PBMCs. Every receptor here comes from a human donor in good health.

The chain couples TRBV4-1 to TRBJ1-6; tentatively, D is TRBD1 (5 bases). The CDR3 consists of 14 residues. Germline loops: CDR1 MGHRA, CDR2 YSYEKL. V was pared by 1 base and J by 8 bases, with 9 bases between. The CDR3 sequence: CASSQVRGDSPLHF. For the CDR3, the DNA is TGCGCCAGCAGCCAAGTGCGGGGGGATTCACCCCTCCACTTT.

This chain links TRBV5-1 with TRBJ2-2; D uncertain. The CDR3 covers 14 residues. The germline V gene has CDR1 SGHRS and CDR2 YFSETQ. V lost 4 bases to trimming and J lost 1 base, with 8 bases between them. The CDR3 here is CASSRPGNTGELFF. CDR3 coding DNA: TGCGCCAGCAGCCGGCCAGGGAACACCGGGGAGCTGTTTTTT. Full variable domain (outside the CDR3, taken from reference TRBV5-1 and TRBJ2-2): KAGVTQTPRYLIKTRGQQVTLSCSPISGHRSVSWYQQTPGQGLQFLFEYFSETQRNKGNFPGRFSGRQFSNSRSEMNVSTLELGDSALYLCASSRPGNTGELFFGEGSRLTVL.

The chain links TRBV18 to TRBJ2-1; 12 bases are a match to TRBD2. With V trimmed by 4 bases and J by 4 bases, 5 bases remained unmatched. Germline V lookup: CDR1 KGHSH, CDR2 LQKENI. This CDR3 is 16 amino acids long. The CDR3 DNA reads as TGTGCCAGCTCACAGAGGACTAGCGGGGAGTACAATGAGCAGTTCTTC. Amino acids: CASSQRTSGEYNEQFF.

CDR3 in amino acids: CASSATSGWADTQYF. The CDR3 DNA reads as TGTGCCAGCAGCGCCACTAGCGGGTGGGCAGATACGCAGTATTTT. This chain uses TRBV9 with TRBJ2-3; 9 bases line up with TRBD2. J gave up 4 bases and V 3 bases, and 6 bases lay outside the gene matches. Germline-derived CDR1 and CDR2 are SGDLS and YYNGEE. The CDR3 covers 15 residues.

This chain joins TRBV23-1 and TRBJ1-5, with D possibly being TRBD1 (5 bases). TRBV23-1 is an open reading frame whose function is uncertain. V lost 0 bases and J lost 0, with 9 bases in between. There are 16 residues in the CDR3. For the CDR3, the DNA is TGCGCCAGCAGTCAATCTCGACAGTATAGCAATCAGCCCCAGCATTTT. It translates to CASSQSRQYSNQPQHF.

This clone occurred once. The J gene is TRBJ2-1, the V gene TRBV11-3; 7 positions match TRBD2. CDR3 length: 14 residues. J was trimmed by 10 bases and V by 5 bases; bases with no gene match: 11. Per the germline V gene, CDR1 is SGHNT and CDR2 is YENEEA. The CDR3 reads CASSANALAWEQFF. The CDR3 DNA is TGTGCCAGCAGCGCCAACGCACTAGCGTGGGAGCAGTTCTTC.

CDR3 sequence: CASSREGHTEAFF. The CDR3 coding sequence is TGTGCCAGCAGCAGGGAGGGTCACACTGAAGCTTTCTTT. The V and J genes are TRBV5-4 and TRBJ1-1; D is unclear. The length of the CDR3 is 13 residues. Germline assignment: CDR1 SGHNT and CDR2 YYREEE (reference sequence). Trimming cost V 4 bases and J 3 bases, with 10 bases left between them.

The chain joins TRBV23-1 to TRBJ1-2, with D tentatively TRBD1 (5 bases). TRBV23-1 is annotated as an ORF whose role is uncertain. The length of the CDR3 is 17 residues. With 4 bases removed from V and 0 bases from J, the gap between germline ends came to 18 bases. This CDR3 reads CASSPWTLEHANYGYTF. CDR3 in DNA: TGCGCCAGCAGTCCCTGGACACTCGAACATGCTAACTATGGCTACACCTTC.

The V gene is TRBV2, the J gene TRBJ2-3; 9 nucleotides match TRBD2. Germline loops: CDR1 SNHLY, CDR2 FYNNEI. The J segment lost 6 bases and the V segment lost 6 bases, leaving 16 bases of the junction unmatched. There are 17 residues in the CDR3. The CDR3 region is CASRAGTSFGYSDTQYF. CDR3 DNA: TGTGCCAGCAGGGCCGGGACTAGCTTCGGCTATTCGGATACGCAGTATTTT.

This clone was recorded a few times. The chain carries TRBV6-5 and TRBJ1-5; perhaps TRBD1 as D (6 bases). The V gene's germline CDR1 is MNHEY and CDR2 SVGAGI. The CDR3 has 15 amino acids. Between the trimmed V and J ends, which lost 5 bases and 5 bases, there was a span of 16 bases. The CDR3 DNA is TGTGCCAGCAGTGTGGGGCAGGGGCCGCATCAGCCCCAGCATTTT. Its translation is CASSVGQGPHQPQHF.